The 15 T cell receptor beta chains in this list originate from one sample, sequenced in a study of cytomegalovirus exposure and HLA in healthy donors. The study ran its PCR with 60 Vbeta and 13 Jbeta primers. Measured with immunoSEQ multiplex PCR; TCRdb has only the in-frame clones, and not every one. The sample includes 150,000 to 200,000 clones, more than 65% of them seen just once. Specimen: PBMCs. The receptor set was obtained from a male donor in good health and CMV-seronegative.

The V call is TRBV29-1, the J call TRBJ1-1; a possible D gene is TRBD1 (6 bases). This CDR3 has 13 residues. V lost 4 bases, J lost 10 bases, and 19 bases lay in between. CDR1 is SQVTM and CDR2 is ANQGSEA in the germline V gene. CDR3 protein: CSVVLNLLGAAFF. The CDR3 region has the DNA TGCAGCGTTGTATTGAACTTGTTGGGGGCAGCTTTCTTT.

This chain uses TRBV18 with TRBJ2-2, with D perhaps matching TRBD2 (6 bases). This CDR3 is 16 amino acids long. V lost 3 bases and J lost 4, with 15 bases in between. Germline V lookup: CDR1 KGHSH, CDR2 LQKENI. The CDR3 sequence: CASSPSGPMGTGELFF. CDR3 coding DNA: TGTGCCAGCTCACCTAGCGGACCGATGGGCACCGGGGAGCTGTTTTTT.

This chain uses TRBV28 with TRBJ2-1, with 8 bases aligning to TRBD2. V dropped 5 bases and J dropped 1; count of bases not matched to a gene: 7. The CDR3 sequence is 16 residues long. Germline CDR1 and CDR2: MDHEN and SYDVKM. The CDR3 protein is CASSVGGGRSYNEQFF. CDR3 nucleotides: TGTGCCAGCAGTGTTGGGGGCGGGAGGTCCTACAATGAGCAGTTCTTC.

The chain is built from TRBV14 and TRBJ2-2; the D gene is possibly TRBD1 (5 bases). CDR1 is SGHDN and CDR2 is FVKESK in the germline V gene. CDR3 length: 14 amino acids. Trimming removed 2 bases at V and 8 bases at J, with 12 bases between. Here the CDR3 reads CASSQPNRIGELFF. In nucleotides, the CDR3 is TGTGCCAGCAGCCAACCTAACAGGATTGGGGAGCTGTTTTTT.

CDR3 in DNA: TGCGCCAGCAGCCCGGGACAAACCGGTAATTGGGATACGCAGTATTTT. It is translated as CASSPGQTGNWDTQYF. This chain connects TRBV5-1 to TRBJ2-3, with D possibly being TRBD1 (6 bases). In germline, CDR1 is SGHRS, CDR2 YFSETQ. This CDR3 is 16 amino acids long. With 4 bases removed from V and 6 bases from J, the gap between germline ends came to 21 bases.

The CDR3 spells CASSLTGGPYEQYF. The CDR3 DNA is TGTGCCAGCAGTTTGACAGGGGGGCCCTACGAGCAGTACTTC. The chain carries TRBV6-6 and TRBJ2-7; 9 bases match TRBD1. The J segment lost 2 bases and the V segment lost 4 bases, leaving 3 bases of the junction unmatched. The CDR3 consists of 14 residues. Per germline, CDR1 MNHNY and CDR2 SVGAGI (reference sequence).

The rearrangement joins TRBV19 to TRBJ2-5; 7 nucleotides match TRBD1. TRBJ2-7 explains the end of the DNA better; the J call may be wrong. The V gene's germline CDR1 is LNHDA and CDR2 SQIVND (reference sequence). This CDR3 has 14 residues. The CDR3 sequence is CASRQTGSSYEQYF. CDR3 DNA: TGTGCCAGTAGACAGACAGGGAGCTCCTACGAGCAGTACTTC.

The chain links TRBV11-1 to TRBJ1-5; 9 bases agree with TRBD1. CDR3 length equals 16 residues. Trimming at V came to 3 bases and at J to 1 base, leaving 4 bases not matched to a gene. The germline V gene encodes CDR1 SGHAT and CDR2 FQDESV (reference sequence). The CDR3 nucleotides are TGTGCCAGCAGCTTGGGACAGGGCCTGAGCAATCAGCCCCAGCATTTT. Its protein is CASSLGQGLSNQPQHF.

V gene TRBV27 combines with J gene TRBJ1-6; D gene ambiguous. Germline V gene data show CDR1 as MNHEY and CDR2 as SMNVEV (reference sequence). The V end lost 8 bases, the J end lost 0 bases, and 14 bases lay between the germline ends. The CDR3 extends over 16 amino acids. The CDR3 loop is CASAPETGSYNSPLHF. DNA for the CDR3: TGTGCCAGCGCACCCGAGACGGGCTCCTATAATTCACCCCTCCACTTT.

This clone was counted between two and nine times. The J gene is TRBJ2-2, the V gene TRBV28, with 7 bases lining up with TRBD2. The V and J ends lost 6 bases and 0 bases, in that order; junction bases with no gene match: 16. The germline V gene has CDR1 MDHEN and CDR2 SYDVKM. The CDR3 has 19 residues. Written as DNA, the CDR3 is TGTGCCAGCAGCCGACCGGGACTGAGGACTAGTTCGAACACCGGGGAGCTGTTTTTT. It specifies CASSRPGLRTSSNTGELFF.

J is TRBJ2-3 and V is TRBV28, with D perhaps matching TRBD2 (6 bases). CDR1 is MDHEN, CDR2 SYDVKM, per germline. The CDR3 has 18 amino acids. V was shortened by 1 base and J by 0 bases, with 17 bases between the two germline ends. CDR3 bases: TGTGCCAGCAGTTTATCCCCCTTAGCGGAAACTAGCACAGATACGCAGTATTTT. Its protein is CASSLSPLAETSTDTQYF.

The J gene is TRBJ1-1, the V gene TRBV20-1; D ambiguous. V was shortened by 5 bases and J by 5 bases, with 9 bases between the two germline ends. CDR3 size: 11 residues. Looked up from germline, CDR1 is DFQATT and CDR2 is SNEGSKA (reference sequence). The CDR3 DNA reads as TGCAGTGCTCATCACAAAACTGAAGCTTTCTTT. This translates into CSAHHKTEAFF.

The chain combines TRBV2 with TRBJ2-5; D is unresolved. This CDR3 has 14 amino acids. CDR1 and CDR2 (germline): SNHLY, FYNNEI. V was trimmed by 2 bases and J by 5 bases, leaving 12 bases between them. CDR3 in amino acids: CASSELVLPETQYF. The CDR3 nucleotides are TGTGCCAGCAGTGAATTAGTGTTGCCGGAGACCCAGTACTTC.

V gene TRBV6-6 combines with J gene TRBJ2-7; 13 nucleotides agree with TRBD2. J lost 2 bases, V lost 6 bases, and 4 bases had no gene match. Germline V lookup: CDR1 MNHNY, CDR2 SVGAGI (reference sequence). The CDR3 loop spans 15 amino acids. CDR3 amino acids: CASSQGLAGPYEQYF. In DNA, the CDR3 is TGTGCCAGCAGCCAGGGACTAGCGGGACCCTACGAGCAGTACTTC.

The chain recombines TRBV4-2 with TRBJ2-3; D unresolved. V lost 8 bases and J 2 bases, leaving 11 bases between the germline ends. The germline V gene has CDR1 LGHNA and CDR2 YNFKEQ. CDR3 size: 13 residues. In nucleotides, the CDR3 is TGTGCCAGCGGCAAGTCGTCCACAGATACGCAGTATTTT. Protein product: CASGKSSTDTQYF.